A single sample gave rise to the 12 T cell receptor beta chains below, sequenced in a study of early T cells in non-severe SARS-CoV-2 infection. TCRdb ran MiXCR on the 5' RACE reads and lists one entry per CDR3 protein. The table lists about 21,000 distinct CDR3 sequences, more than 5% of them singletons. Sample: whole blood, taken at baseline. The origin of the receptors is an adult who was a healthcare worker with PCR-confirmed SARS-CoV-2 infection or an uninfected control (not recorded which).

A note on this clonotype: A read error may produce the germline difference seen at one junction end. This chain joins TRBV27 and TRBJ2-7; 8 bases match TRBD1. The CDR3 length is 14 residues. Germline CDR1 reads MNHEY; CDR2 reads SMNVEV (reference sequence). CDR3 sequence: CANSLDRVSYEQYF. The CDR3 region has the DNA TGTGCCAACAGTTTGGACAGGGTCTCCTACGAGCAGTACTTC.

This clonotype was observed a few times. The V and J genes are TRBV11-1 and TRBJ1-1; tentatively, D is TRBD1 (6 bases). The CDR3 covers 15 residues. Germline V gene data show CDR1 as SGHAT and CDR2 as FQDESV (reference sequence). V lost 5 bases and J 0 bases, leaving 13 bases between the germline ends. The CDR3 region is CASSRQRGVNTEAFF. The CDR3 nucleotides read TGTGCCAGCAGCCGACAGAGGGGGGTGAACACTGAAGCTTTCTTT. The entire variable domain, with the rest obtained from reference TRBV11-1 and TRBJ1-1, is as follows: EAEVAQSPRYKITEKSQAVAFWCDPISGHATLYWYRQILGQGPELLVQFQDESVVDDSQLPKDRFSAERLKGVDSTLKIQPAELGDSAMYLCASSRQRGVNTEAFFGQGTRLTVV.

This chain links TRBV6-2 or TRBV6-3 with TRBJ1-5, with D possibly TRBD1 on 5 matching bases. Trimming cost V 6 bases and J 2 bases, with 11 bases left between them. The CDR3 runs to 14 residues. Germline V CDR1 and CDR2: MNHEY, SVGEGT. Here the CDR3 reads CASRPGGGNQPQHF. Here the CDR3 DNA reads TGTGCCAGCAGGCCCGGGGGGGGCAATCAGCCCCAGCATTTT.

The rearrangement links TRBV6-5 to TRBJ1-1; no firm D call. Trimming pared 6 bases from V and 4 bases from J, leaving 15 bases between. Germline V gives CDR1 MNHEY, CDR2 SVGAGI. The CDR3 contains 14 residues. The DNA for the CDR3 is TGTGCCAGCAGGCGGGGAGGTACGGGCACTGAAGCTTTCTTT. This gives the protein CASRRGGTGTEAFF.

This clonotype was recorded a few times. CDR3 sequence (DNA): TGTGCCAGTAGTACGGCCACAGGGAATTCCTACGAGCAGTACTTC. This sequence encodes CASSTATGNSYEQYF. The chain carries TRBV19 and TRBJ2-7; maybe TRBD1 (6 bases). The CDR3 extends over 15 amino acids. Looked up from germline, CDR1 is LNHDA and CDR2 is SQIVND (reference sequence). V was cut by 4 bases and J by 1 base, with 14 bases left in between.

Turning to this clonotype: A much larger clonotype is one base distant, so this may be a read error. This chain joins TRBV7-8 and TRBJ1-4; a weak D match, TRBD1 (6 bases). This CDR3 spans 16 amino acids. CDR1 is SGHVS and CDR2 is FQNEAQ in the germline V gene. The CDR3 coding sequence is TGTGTCAGCAGCCCCATGTCAGGGGCCCCTAATGAAAAACTGTTTTTT. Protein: CVSSPMSGAPNEKLFF.

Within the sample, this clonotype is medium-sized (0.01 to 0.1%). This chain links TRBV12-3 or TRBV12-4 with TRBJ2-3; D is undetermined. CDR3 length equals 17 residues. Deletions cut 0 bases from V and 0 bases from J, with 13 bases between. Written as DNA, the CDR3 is TGTGCCAGCAGTTTAGCGGGGTCAGCAGCTAGCACAGATACGCAGTATTTT. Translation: CASSLAGSAASTDTQYF.

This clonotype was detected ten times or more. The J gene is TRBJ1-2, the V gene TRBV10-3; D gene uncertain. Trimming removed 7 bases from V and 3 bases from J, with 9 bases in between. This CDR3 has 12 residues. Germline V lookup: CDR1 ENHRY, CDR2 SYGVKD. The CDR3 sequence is CAINSIYYGYTF. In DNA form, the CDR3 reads TGTGCCATCAATTCCATTTACTATGGCTACACCTTC.

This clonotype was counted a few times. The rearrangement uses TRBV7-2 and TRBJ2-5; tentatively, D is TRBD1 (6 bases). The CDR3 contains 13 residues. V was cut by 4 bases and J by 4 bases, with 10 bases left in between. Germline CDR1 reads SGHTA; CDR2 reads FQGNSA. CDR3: CASSYRARETQYF. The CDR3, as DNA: TGTGCCAGCAGCTACAGGGCCCGAGAGACCCAGTACTTC.

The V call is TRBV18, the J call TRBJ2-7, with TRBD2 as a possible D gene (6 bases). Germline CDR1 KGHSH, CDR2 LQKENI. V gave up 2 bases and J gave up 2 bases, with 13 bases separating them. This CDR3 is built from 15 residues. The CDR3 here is CASSPGGLATYEQYF. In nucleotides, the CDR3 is TGTGCCAGCTCACCAGGGGGGTTGGCGACCTACGAGCAGTACTTC.

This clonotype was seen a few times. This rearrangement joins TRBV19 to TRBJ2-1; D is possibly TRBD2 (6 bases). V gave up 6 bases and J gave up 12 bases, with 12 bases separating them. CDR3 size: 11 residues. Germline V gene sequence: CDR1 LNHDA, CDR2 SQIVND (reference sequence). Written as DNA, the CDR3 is TGTGCCAGTAGGGGCCGGGACTGGCAGTTCTTC. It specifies CASRGRDWQFF.

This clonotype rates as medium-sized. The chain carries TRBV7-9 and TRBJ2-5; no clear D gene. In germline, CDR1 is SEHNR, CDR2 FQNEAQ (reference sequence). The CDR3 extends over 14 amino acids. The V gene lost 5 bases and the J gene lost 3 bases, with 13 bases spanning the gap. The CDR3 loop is CASSVPKGKETQYF. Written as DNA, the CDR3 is TGTGCCAGCAGCGTCCCGAAGGGTAAAGAGACCCAGTACTTC.